One sample yielded the 18 T cell receptor beta chains listed below, sequenced in a study of early T cells in non-severe SARS-CoV-2 infection. Using its own MiXCR run on the 5' RACE reads, TCRdb lists one record per CDR3 protein. Of roughly 120,000 distinct CDR3 sequences in the sample, about 16% were seen once. The material sequenced was whole blood. The receptors here all came from an adult who was a healthcare worker with PCR-confirmed SARS-CoV-2 infection or an uninfected control (not recorded which).

A few counts support this clonotype. J is TRBJ2-5 and V is TRBV29-1; D is perhaps TRBD2 (5 bases). Germline V CDR1 and CDR2: SQVTM, ANQGSEA. Trimming removed 8 bases from V and 4 bases from J, with 14 bases in between. This CDR3 is 12 amino acids long. The CDR3, as DNA: TGCAGCTCAGAGGGTGATGGAGAGACCCAGTACTTC. As protein: CSSEGDGETQYF.

The chain recombines TRBV4-1 with TRBJ1-2; no firm D call. The length of the CDR3 is 15 residues. The V and J ends lost 4 bases and 6 bases respectively, with 18 bases between them. The germline V gene has CDR1 MGHRA and CDR2 YSYEKL. The CDR3: CASSPNYLEWNGYTF. The CDR3 DNA reads TGCGCCAGCAGCCCGAATTATTTGGAATGGAATGGCTACACCTTC.

The chain recombines TRBV18 with TRBJ1-5; 11 bases are shared with TRBD1. Per the germline V gene, CDR1 is KGHSH and CDR2 is LQKENI. With V trimmed by 3 bases and J by 4 bases, 5 bases remained unmatched. The CDR3 is made up of 16 amino acids. The CDR3 sequence: CASSPQGQGANQPQHF. In DNA form, the CDR3 reads TGTGCCAGCTCACCCCAAGGACAGGGGGCTAATCAGCCCCAGCATTTT.

This clonotype has more than one count but fewer than ten. CDR3 in DNA: TGTGCCAGCAGCCAAGATTATGGAACCCCGGCAAAGCAGTACTTC. Translation: CASSQDYGTPAKQYF. The chain employs TRBV3-1 and TRBJ2-7; D not resolved. CDR1 is LGHDT, CDR2 YNNKEL, per germline (reference sequence). Trimming took 0 bases from V and 8 from J, leaving 17 bases between them. The CDR3 sequence is 15 residues long.

V gene TRBV10-3 combines with J gene TRBJ2-5, with a weak D call TRBD2 (5 bases). Per the germline V gene, CDR1 is ENHRY and CDR2 is SYGVKD. This CDR3 comprises 13 residues. Trimming cost V 4 bases and J 4 bases, with 10 bases left between them. CDR3 sequence reads: CAISGPGGETQYF. In DNA form, the CDR3 reads TGTGCCATCAGTGGGCCAGGAGGAGAGACCCAGTACTTC.

This clonotype occurred a few times. The rearrangement uses TRBV2 and TRBJ2-1, with 11 nucleotides matching TRBD2. Per the germline V gene, CDR1 is SNHLY and CDR2 is FYNNEI. J gave up 7 bases and V 6 bases, and 5 bases lay outside the gene matches. This CDR3 is built from 14 residues. The CDR3 bases are TGTGCCAGCAGAGTAGCGGGGGGGCGAAATGAGCAGTTCTTC. Its translation: CASRVAGGRNEQFF.

This chain connects TRBV6-6 to TRBJ1-6; 9 positions agree with TRBD1. This CDR3 is 14 amino acids long. Per the germline V gene, CDR1 is MNHNY and CDR2 is SVGAGI (reference sequence). J lost 10 bases, V lost 6 bases, and 7 bases had no gene match. CDR3 DNA sequence: TGTGCCAGCAGGGGACAGGGCGGAGTGTCACCCCTCCACTTT. Translated: CASRGQGGVSPLHF.

The V call is TRBV3-1, the J call TRBJ2-1; D gene uncertain. Germline-derived CDR1 and CDR2 are LGHDT and YNNKEL (reference sequence). This CDR3 has 14 amino acids. Deletions cut 1 base from V and 8 bases from J, with 12 bases between. CDR3 DNA sequence: TGTGCCAGCAGCCAAGGGCCAACAAACGATGAGCAGTTCTTC. Translating gives CASSQGPTNDEQFF.

This clonotype was seen a few times. The rearrangement joins TRBV19 to TRBJ2-2; tentatively, D is TRBD2 (5 bases). The germline V and J ends were trimmed by 5 bases and 5 bases, with 15 bases remaining between them. Germline V gives CDR1 LNHDA, CDR2 SQIVND (reference sequence). The CDR3 covers 15 residues. CDR3 DNA sequence: TGTGCCAGTAGTCTCGGGCTCTGGAGGACCGGGGAGCTGTTTTTT. It is translated as CASSLGLWRTGELFF.

The V call is TRBV3-1, the J call TRBJ2-7; D is unclear. The CDR3 loop spans 11 amino acids. The V and J ends lost 0 bases and 5 bases respectively, with 2 bases between them. Germline CDR1 reads LGHDT; CDR2 reads YNNKEL (reference sequence). In nucleotides, the CDR3 is TGTGCCAGCAGCCAAGACCACGAGCAGTACTTC. Residues: CASSQDHEQYF.

This clonotype showed up just a few times. The chain combines TRBV7-9 with TRBJ2-5; 9 positions match TRBD2. The CDR3 totals 14 residues. Germline V lookup: CDR1 SEHNR, CDR2 FQNEAQ (reference sequence). Trimming cost V 5 bases and J 9 bases; bases outside gene matches: 10. DNA for the CDR3: TGTGCCAGCAGCCAGGCGGGGGGGCCTAAATCCCAGTACTTC. Its translation is CASSQAGGPKSQYF.

The chain recombines TRBV20-1 with TRBJ2-1, with D possibly being TRBD2 (6 bases). The germline V gene has CDR1 DFQATT and CDR2 SNEGSKA (reference sequence). The CDR3 contains 15 residues. Trimming shortened V by 2 bases and J by 0 bases, and 11 bases separated the two germline ends. The CDR3 spells CSARRRASSYNEQFF. The DNA of the CDR3 is TGCAGTGCTAGAAGGAGGGCTAGCTCCTACAATGAGCAGTTCTTC.

This clonotype came up many times. The V gene is TRBV11-2, the J gene TRBJ1-1, with D hard to call. The CDR3 extends over 11 amino acids. Germline CDR1 and CDR2: SGHAT and FQNNGV. V was pared by 5 bases and J by 12 bases, with 13 bases between. This chain's CDR3 is CASSAGPRTFF. The CDR3 DNA is TGTGCCAGCAGCGCAGGACCGCGAACTTTCTTT.

The chain has TRBV12-3 or TRBV12-4 and TRBJ2-5; TRBD2 aligns across 8 bases. This CDR3 comprises 13 residues. V trimming: 2 bases; J trimming: 5 bases; junction bases outside the gene matches: 1. CDR3 protein: CASSLTGGETQYF. CDR3 in DNA: TGTGCCAGCAGTTTAACGGGGGGGGAGACCCAGTACTTC.

V and J are TRBV9 and TRBJ2-3; D may be TRBD2 (5 bases). CDR1 SGDLS and CDR2 YYNGEE come from the germline V gene. The length of the CDR3 is 14 residues. Trimming pared 4 bases from V and 2 bases from J, leaving 11 bases between. The CDR3, as DNA: TGTGCCAGCAGCCCGCAGCGGTCCACAGATACGCAGTATTTT. Translated: CASSPQRSTDTQYF.

The rearrangement uses TRBV5-1 and TRBJ1-2; no clear D. V lost 2 bases and J 6 bases, leaving 5 bases between the germline ends. This CDR3 has 11 amino acids. CDR1 and CDR2 from the germline V gene are SGHRS and YFSETQ. CDR3 sequence (DNA): TGCGCCAGCAGCTTTGGGGATGGCTACACCTTC. This encodes CASSFGDGYTF.

This clonotype came up a few times. The rearrangement links TRBV29-1 to TRBJ1-1; 9 bases match TRBD1. CDR3 length equals 14 residues. From germline, CDR1 is SQVTM and CDR2 ANQGSEA. V was clipped by 2 bases and J by 6 bases; unmatched bases: 7. The CDR3: CSVEPGQGRAEAFF. CDR3 sequence (DNA): TGCAGCGTTGAACCGGGACAGGGAAGGGCTGAAGCTTTCTTT.

This clonotype was counted at least ten times. V and J are TRBV7-9 and TRBJ2-5, with D possibly being TRBD1 (6 bases). This CDR3 has 16 residues. Trimming removed 2 bases at V and 5 bases at J, with 18 bases between. Germline assignment: CDR1 SEHNR and CDR2 FQNEAQ (reference sequence). DNA of the CDR3: TGTGCCAGCAGCTTAAGGTCGTGGGGGCAGAAGGAGACCCAGTACTTC. Translation: CASSLRSWGQKETQYF.